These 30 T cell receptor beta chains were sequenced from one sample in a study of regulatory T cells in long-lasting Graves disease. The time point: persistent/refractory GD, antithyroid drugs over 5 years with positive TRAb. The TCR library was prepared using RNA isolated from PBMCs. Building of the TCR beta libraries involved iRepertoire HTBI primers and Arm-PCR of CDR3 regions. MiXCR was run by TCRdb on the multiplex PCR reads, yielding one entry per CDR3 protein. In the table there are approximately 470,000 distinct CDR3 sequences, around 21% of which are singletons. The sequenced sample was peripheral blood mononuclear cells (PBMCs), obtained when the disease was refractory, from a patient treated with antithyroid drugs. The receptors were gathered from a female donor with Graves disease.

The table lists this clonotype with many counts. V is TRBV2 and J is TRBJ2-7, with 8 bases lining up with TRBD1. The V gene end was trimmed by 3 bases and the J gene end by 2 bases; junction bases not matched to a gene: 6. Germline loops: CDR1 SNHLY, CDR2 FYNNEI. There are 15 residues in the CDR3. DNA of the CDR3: TGTGCCAGCAGTGAGACAGGGGAAGGGGCCTACGAGCAGTACTTC. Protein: CASSETGEGAYEQYF.

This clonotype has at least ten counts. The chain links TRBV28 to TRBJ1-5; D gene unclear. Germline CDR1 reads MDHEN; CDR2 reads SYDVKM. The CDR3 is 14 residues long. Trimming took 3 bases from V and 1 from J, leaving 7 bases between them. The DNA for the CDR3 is TGTGCCAGCAGTTTCGAGACAAGCAATCAGCCCCAGCATTTT. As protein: CASSFETSNQPQHF. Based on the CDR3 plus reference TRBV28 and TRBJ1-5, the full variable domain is DVKVTQSSRYLVKRTGEKVFLECVQDMDHENMFWYRQDPGLGLRLIYFSYDVKMKEKGDIPEGYSVSREKKERFSLILESASTNQTSMYLCASSFETSNQPQHFGDGTRLSIL.

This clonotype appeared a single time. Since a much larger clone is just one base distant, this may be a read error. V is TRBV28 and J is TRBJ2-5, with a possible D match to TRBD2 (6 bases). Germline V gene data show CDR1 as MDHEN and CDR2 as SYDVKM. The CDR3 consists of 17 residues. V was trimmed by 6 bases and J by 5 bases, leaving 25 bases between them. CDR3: CASSDPRGGGSGETQYF. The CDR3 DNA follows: TGTGCCAGCAGCGACCCCCGGGGAGGAGGGAGTGGGGAGACCCAGTACTTC.

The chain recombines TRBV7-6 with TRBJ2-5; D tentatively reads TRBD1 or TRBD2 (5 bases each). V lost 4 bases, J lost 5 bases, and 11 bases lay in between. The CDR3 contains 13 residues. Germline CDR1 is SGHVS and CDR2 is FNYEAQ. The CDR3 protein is CASSSPEGETQYF. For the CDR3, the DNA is TGTGCCAGCAGCTCGCCTGAGGGGGAGACCCAGTACTTC.

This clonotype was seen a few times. The CDR3 DNA reads TGTGCCAGCAGTGGACAGGTAAAGCCGGGGGCTGAAGCTTTCTTT. Encoded protein: CASSGQVKPGAEAFF. V gene TRBV6-2 or TRBV6-3 combines with J gene TRBJ1-1, with 7 bases that match TRBD1. Per germline, CDR1 MNHEY and CDR2 SVGEGT. The CDR3 extends over 15 amino acids. The trim removed 5 bases at V and 6 bases at J, leaving 12 bases unmatched.

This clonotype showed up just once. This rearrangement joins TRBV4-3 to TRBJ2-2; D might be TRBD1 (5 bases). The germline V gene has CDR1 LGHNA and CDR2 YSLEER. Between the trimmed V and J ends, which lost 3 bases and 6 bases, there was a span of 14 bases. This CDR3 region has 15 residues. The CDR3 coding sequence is TGCGCCAGCAGCCAGGTCAGGGTTGGCTCCGGGGAGCTGTTTTTT. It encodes CASSQVRVGSGELFF.

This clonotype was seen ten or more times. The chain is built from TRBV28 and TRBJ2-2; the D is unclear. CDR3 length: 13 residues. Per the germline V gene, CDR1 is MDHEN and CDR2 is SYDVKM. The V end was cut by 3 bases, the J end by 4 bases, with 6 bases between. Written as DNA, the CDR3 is TGTGCCAGCAGTTTGGTCCTCACCGGGGAGCTGTTTTTT. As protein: CASSLVLTGELFF.

The CDR3 loop reads CAIRGPDRARDQPQHF. In DNA form, the CDR3 reads TGTGCCATCAGAGGACCCGACAGGGCCCGGGATCAGCCCCAGCATTTT. The chain is built from TRBV10-3 and TRBJ1-5; TRBD1 matches 7 bases. V shed 6 bases and J 5 bases; nucleotides not matched to a gene: 13. The CDR3 is made up of 16 amino acids. CDR1 is ENHRY, CDR2 SYGVKD, per germline.

The CDR3 sequence is CASSLGVAMNTEAFF. The CDR3 nucleotides read TGTGCCAGCAGCTTAGGGGTTGCCATGAACACTGAAGCTTTCTTT. The chain combines TRBV7-2 with TRBJ1-1; the D is unclear. Trimming cost V 1 base and J 0 bases, with 9 bases left between them. Germline CDR1 is SGHTA and CDR2 is FQGNSA. The CDR3 consists of 15 residues.

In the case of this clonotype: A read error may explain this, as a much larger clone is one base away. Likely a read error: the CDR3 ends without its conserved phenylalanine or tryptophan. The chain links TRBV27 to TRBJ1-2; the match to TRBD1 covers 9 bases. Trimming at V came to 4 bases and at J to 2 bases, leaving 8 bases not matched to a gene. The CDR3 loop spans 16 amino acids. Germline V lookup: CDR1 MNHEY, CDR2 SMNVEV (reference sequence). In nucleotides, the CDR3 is TGTGCCAGCAGTTCTTACGGGACAGGGAAGAACTATGGCTACACCCTC. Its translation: CASSSYGTGKNYGYTL.

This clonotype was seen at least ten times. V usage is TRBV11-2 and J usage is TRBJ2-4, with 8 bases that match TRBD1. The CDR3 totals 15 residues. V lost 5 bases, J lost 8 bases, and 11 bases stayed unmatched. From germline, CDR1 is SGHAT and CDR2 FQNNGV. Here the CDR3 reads CASSPGRGPPDIQYF. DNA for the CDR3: TGTGCCAGCAGCCCAGGCAGGGGGCCGCCTGACATTCAGTACTTC.

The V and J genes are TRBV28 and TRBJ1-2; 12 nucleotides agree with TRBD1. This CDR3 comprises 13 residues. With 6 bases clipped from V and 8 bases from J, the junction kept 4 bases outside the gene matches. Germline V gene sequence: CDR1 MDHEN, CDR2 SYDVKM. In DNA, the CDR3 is TGTGCCAGCAGAGGGACAGGGGGCGGCGGCTACACCTTC. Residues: CASRGTGGGGYTF.

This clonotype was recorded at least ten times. Written as DNA, the CDR3 is TGCGCCAGCATGAACGGGAGGGTCAATTTGATCGGGGAGCTGTTTTTT. It translates to CASMNGRVNLIGELFF. The genes are TRBV5-1 and TRBJ2-2; 8 nucleotides agree with TRBD2. The CDR3 is 16 residues long. Germline CDR1 is SGHRS and CDR2 is YFSETQ. V lost 6 bases, J lost 7 bases, and 14 bases stayed unmatched.

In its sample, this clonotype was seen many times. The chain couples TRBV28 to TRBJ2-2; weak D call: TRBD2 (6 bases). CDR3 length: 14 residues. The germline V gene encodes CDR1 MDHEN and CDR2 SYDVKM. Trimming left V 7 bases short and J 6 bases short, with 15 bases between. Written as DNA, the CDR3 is TGTGCCAGCACCACGGGACTTATTCCCGGGGAGCTGTTTTTT. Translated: CASTTGLIPGELFF.

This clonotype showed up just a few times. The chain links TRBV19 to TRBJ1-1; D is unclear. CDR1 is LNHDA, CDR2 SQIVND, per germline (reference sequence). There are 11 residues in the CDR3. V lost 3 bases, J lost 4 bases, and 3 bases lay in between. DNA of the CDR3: TGTGCCAGTAGTATTTTCACTGAAGCTTTCTTT. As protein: CASSIFTEAFF.

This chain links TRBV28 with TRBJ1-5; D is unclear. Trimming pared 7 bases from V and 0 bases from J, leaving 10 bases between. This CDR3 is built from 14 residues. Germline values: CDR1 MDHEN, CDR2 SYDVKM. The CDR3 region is CASTPSYSNQPQHF. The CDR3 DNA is TGTGCCAGCACCCCTTCCTATAGCAATCAGCCCCAGCATTTT.

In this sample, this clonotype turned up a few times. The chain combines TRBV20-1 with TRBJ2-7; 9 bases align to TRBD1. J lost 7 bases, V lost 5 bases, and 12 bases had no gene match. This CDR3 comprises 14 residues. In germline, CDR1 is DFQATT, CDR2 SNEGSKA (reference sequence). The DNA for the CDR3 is TGCAGTGCTGGGGGGACAGGGAATGCTCGAGAGCAGTACTTC. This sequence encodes CSAGGTGNAREQYF.

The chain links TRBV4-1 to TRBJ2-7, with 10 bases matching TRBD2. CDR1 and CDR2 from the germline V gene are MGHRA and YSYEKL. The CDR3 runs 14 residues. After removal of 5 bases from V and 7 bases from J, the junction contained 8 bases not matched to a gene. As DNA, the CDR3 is TGCGCCAGCAGCGGACTAGCGGCCTACAATGAGCAGTACTTC. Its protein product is CASSGLAAYNEQYF.

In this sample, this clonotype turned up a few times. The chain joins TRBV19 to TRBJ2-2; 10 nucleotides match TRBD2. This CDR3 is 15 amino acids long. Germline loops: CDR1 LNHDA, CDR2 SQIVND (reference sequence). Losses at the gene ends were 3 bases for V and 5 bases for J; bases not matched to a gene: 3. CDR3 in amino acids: CASSMLGLATGELFF. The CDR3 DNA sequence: TGTGCCAGTAGTATGTTGGGACTAGCGACCGGGGAGCTGTTTTTT. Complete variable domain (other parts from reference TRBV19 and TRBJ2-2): DGGITQSPKYLFRKEGQNVTLSCEQNLNHDAMYWYRQDPGQGLRLIYYSQIVNDFQKGDIAEGYSVSREKKESFPLTVTSAQKNPTAFYLCASSMLGLATGELFFGEGSRLTVL.

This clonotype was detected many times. CDR3 amino acids: CASRGRTFPSSYEQYF. The CDR3, as DNA: TGTGCCAGCAGGGGAAGGACTTTCCCTAGCTCCTACGAGCAGTACTTC. The chain links TRBV28 to TRBJ2-7; D is perhaps TRBD2 (5 bases). Looked up from germline, CDR1 is MDHEN and CDR2 is SYDVKM. V was trimmed by 6 bases and J by 0 bases, leaving 18 bases between them. CDR3 length: 16 amino acids.

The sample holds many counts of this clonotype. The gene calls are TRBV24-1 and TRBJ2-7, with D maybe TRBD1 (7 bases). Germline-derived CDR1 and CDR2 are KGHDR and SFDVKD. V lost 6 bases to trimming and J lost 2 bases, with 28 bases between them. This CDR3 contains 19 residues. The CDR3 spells CATSSTGTAFEGGAYEQYF. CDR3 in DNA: TGTGCCACCAGTTCAACTGGGACAGCCTTCGAGGGGGGAGCCTACGAGCAGTACTTC.

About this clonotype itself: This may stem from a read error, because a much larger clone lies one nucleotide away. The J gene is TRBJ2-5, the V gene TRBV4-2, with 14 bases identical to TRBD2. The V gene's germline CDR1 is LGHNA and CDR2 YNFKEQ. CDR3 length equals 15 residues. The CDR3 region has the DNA TGTGTCAGCAGCCAAGGGGGACTAGCGGGAGTGACCCAGTACTTC. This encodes CVSSQGGLAGVTQYF.

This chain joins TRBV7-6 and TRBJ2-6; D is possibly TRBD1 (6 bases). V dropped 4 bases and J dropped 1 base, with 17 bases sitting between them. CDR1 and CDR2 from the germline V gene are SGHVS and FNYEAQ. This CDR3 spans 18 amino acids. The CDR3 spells CASSYKTGPLSGANVLTF. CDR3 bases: TGTGCCAGCAGCTATAAGACAGGCCCTCTTTCTGGGGCCAACGTCCTGACTTTC. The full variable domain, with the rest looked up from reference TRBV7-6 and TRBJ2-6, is GAGVSQSPRYKVTKRGQDVALRCDPISGHVSLYWYRQALGQGPEFLTYFNYEAQQDKSGLPNDRFSAERPEGSISTLTIQRTEQRDSAMYRCASSYKTGPLSGANVLTFGAGSRLTVL.

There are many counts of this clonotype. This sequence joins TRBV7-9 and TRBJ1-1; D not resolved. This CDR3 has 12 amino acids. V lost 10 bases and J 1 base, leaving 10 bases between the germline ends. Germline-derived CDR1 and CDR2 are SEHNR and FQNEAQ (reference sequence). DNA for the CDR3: TGTGCCACCCTCCGGGCGAACACTGAAGCTTTCTTT. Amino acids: CATLRANTEAFF.

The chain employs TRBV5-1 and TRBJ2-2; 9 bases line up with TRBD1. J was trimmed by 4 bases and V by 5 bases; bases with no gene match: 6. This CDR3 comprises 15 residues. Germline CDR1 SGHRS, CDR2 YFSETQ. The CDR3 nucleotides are TGCGCCAGCAGGGGACAGGGTTTGTCCACCGGGGAGCTGTTTTTT. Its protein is CASRGQGLSTGELFF.

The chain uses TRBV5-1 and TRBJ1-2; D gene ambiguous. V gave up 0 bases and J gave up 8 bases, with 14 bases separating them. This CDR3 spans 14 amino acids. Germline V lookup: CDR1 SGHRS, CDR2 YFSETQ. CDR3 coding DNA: TGCGCCAGCAGCTTGGAGGCCGGGGTTGGAGGCTACACCTTC. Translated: CASSLEAGVGGYTF. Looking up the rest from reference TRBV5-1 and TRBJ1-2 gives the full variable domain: KAGVTQTPRYLIKTRGQQVTLSCSPISGHRSVSWYQQTPGQGLQFLFEYFSETQRNKGNFPGRFSGRQFSNSRSEMNVSTLELGDSALYLCASSLEAGVGGYTFGSGTRLTVV.

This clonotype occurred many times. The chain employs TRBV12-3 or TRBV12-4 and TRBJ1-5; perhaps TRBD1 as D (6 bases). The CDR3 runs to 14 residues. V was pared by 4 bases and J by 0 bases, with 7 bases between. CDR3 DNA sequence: TGTGCCAGCAGTTGGGACAATAGCAATCAGCCCCAGCATTTT. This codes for CASSWDNSNQPQHF.

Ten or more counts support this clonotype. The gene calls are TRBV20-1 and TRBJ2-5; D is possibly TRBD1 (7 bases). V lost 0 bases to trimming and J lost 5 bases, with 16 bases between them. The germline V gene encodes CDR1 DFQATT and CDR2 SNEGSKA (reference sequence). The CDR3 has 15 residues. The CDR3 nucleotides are TGCAGTGCTAGAGACTCTCGGACAGGAGGGGAGACCCAGTACTTC. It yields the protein CSARDSRTGGETQYF.

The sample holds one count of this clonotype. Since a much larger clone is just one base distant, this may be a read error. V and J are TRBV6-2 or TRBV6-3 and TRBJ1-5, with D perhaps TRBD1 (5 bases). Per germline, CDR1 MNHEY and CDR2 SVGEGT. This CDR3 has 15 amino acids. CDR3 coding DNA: TGTGCCAGCAGATCTGCACGGGGGAGCAATCAGCCCCGGCATTTT. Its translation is CASRSARGSNQPRHF.

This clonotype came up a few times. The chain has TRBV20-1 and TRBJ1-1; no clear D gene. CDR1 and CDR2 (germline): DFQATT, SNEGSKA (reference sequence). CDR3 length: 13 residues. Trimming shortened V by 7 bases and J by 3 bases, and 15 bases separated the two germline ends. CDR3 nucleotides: TGCAGTGTCGACTATGGTGCGGACACTGAAGCTTTCTTT. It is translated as CSVDYGADTEAFF.